The following is a TCR beta chain sequence with its context. This clonotype was seen a handful of times. Its target antigen remains unknown. Base quality data are lacking; no much larger clone is found one base away. This entry belongs to a study of glioma-infiltrating T cells (dated by TCRdb to 2015 to 2016). Turning to the overall study: The low-grade gliomas were WHO grade II oligodendrogliomas or astrocytomas, while the glioblastomas were WHO grade IV tumors sampled at initial diagnosis rather than at recurrent diagnosis. For blood libraries, the target was roughly 4.5- to 10-fold sequencing coverage of some 980,000 peripheral T cells. To gauge divergence between tissue and blood T-cell populations, every tissue-infiltrating repertoire was compared against the peripheral blood repertoire from the same patient. Before surgery, glioma patients were given dexamethasone for six or fewer days. The paired cohort comprised three low-grade glioma patients, roughly 8 primary glioblastoma patients and three non-glioma patients contributing non-neoplastic brain tissue. TCR alpha- and beta-chain repertoires were sequenced from glioma tissue, non-neoplastic brain tissue and matched peripheral blood mononuclear cells.

The paper's findings and limits, for the study overall: Group comparisons rested on small numbers: three non-neoplastic, three low-grade glioma and 7 or 8 glioblastoma patients. Tissue and blood shared very few CDR3 sequences, a result attributed to high CDR3 diversity and limited sampling. VJ-independent divergence between tissue and blood was below expectation in non-neoplastic patients but above expectation in all gliomas, especially low-grade gliomas. Patients with low tissue-blood divergence were marked by a signature set of shared blood CDR3 motifs, and that set was depleted in highly divergent patients.

The iRepertoire nested amplicon-rescue multiplex PCR (arm-PCR) platform was used to amplify TCR alpha and beta CDR3 regions from RNA. The input for one-step reverse transcription and amplification was roughly 95-400 ng of tissue mRNA or PBMC total RNA. Following bead purification, Illumina adapters were added through a secondary multiplex PCR, and the libraries were then gel-purified between 200 and 400 bp. Libraries carried internal 6-nucleotide barcodes used for demultiplexing. Sequencing of libraries was performed on an Illumina MiSeq with 2x220 or 2x250 nucleotide paired-end reads. Processing in the source paper ran as follows. Paired reads were merged with FLASH 1.2.11 and aligned to the GRCh37 human genome with BWA-MEM before extracting TRA and TRB reads. An IMGT-derived reference of cassette sequences and CDR3 motifs, with pseudogenes included, was used for V and J assignment. Three-frame translation of reads was performed, and productive CDR3s were defined as those with a C...FGXG motif and no stop codons. Clonotypes were defined as unique combinations of V-J cassette pair and CDR3 amino acid sequence. Filtering of reads was based on Hamming distance, with the threshold set by the sequence error rate of each sample in mapped regions. TCRdb ran its own pipeline on the public reads, namely fastp trimming at Q25 and MiXCR clone calling, and kept in-frame beta chains. Each record represents a unique CDR3 protein, reported with the most common genes and DNA among its rows. The authors' filters were not applied to this entry. The sample records about 400,000 distinct CDR3 sequences, approximately 42% of which are singletons. In total, the top ten clones hold 12% of the sample.

V is cut by 2 bases and J by 5 bases, and the space between the germline ends is 9 bases. Including cysteine and phenylalanine, the CDR3 has 12 amino acids. The kept DNA is CDR3 alone, 36 bases in frame from the first base. The germline V gene (reference sequence) provides CDR1 DFQATT and CDR2 SNEGSKA. Immediately after resection, surgical brain or tumor specimens were cryofrozen in liquid nitrogen, and peripheral blood cells were collected at the same time. The clonotype comes from a human donor with low-grade glioma or glioblastoma, undergoing nonglioma brain surgery, or in good health (not recorded which). Here the chain combines TRBV20-1 and TRBJ2-5; TRBD2 might be the D gene, on 5 matching bases. The sequencing sample was made of glioma tissue, nonneoplastic brain tissue, or PBMCs (not recorded which). Here the CDR3 is given as CSARPPGETQYF. Read as DNA, the sequence is TGCAGTGCTAGACCTCCGGGGGAGACCCAGTACTTC.